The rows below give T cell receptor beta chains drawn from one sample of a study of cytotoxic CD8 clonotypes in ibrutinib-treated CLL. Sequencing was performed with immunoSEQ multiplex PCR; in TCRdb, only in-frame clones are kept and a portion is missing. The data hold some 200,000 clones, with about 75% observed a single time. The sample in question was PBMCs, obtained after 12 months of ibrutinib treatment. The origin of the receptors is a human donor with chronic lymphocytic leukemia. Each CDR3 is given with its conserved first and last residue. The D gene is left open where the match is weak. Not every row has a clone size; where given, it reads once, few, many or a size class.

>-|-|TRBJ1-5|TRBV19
CASTPLGQSNQPQHF
TGTGCCAGTACCCCCCTAGGGCAGAGCAATCAGCCCCAGCATTTT
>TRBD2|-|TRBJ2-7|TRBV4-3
CASSQVSGSHEQYF
TGCGCCAGCAGCCAAGTTAGCGGGAGCCACGAGCAGTACTTC
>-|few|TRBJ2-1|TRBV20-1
CSARTLNEQFF
TGCAGTGCTAGGACTTTAAATGAGCAGTTCTTC
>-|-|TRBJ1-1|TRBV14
CASSHQGRVTEAFF
TGTGCCAGCAGCCACCAGGGGCGCGTCACTGAAGCTTTCTTT
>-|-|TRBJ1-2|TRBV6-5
CASSYTAVGYGYTF
TGTGCCAGCAGTTACACGGCGGTCGGGTATGGCTACACCTTC
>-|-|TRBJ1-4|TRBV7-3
CASSLYEKLFF
TGTGCCAGCAGCTTATATGAAAAACTGTTTTTT
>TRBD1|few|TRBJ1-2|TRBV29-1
CSVSLRTGNGYTF
TGCAGCGTTTCGTTACGGACAGGGAACGGCTACACCTTC
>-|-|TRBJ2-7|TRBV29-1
CSVVAAGGLGQYF
TGCAGCGTTGTGGCGGCAGGAGGCCTGGGGCAGTACTTC
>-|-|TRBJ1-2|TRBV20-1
CSASGGSGYTF
TGCAGTGCTAGCGGGGGGAGCGGCTACACCTTC
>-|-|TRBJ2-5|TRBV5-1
CASSLTSLYQETQYF
TGCGCCAGCAGCTTGACTAGCCTGTACCAAGAGACCCAGTACTTC
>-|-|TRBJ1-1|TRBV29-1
CSVARSAGEAFF
TGCAGCGTGGCGCGATCAGCGGGTGAAGCTTTCTTT
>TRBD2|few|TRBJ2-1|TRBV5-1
CASSFSGGASYNEQFF
TGCGCCAGCAGCTTCTCCGGGGGGGCCTCCTACAATGAGCAGTTCTTC
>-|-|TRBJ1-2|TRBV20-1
CSAEGGYGYTF
TGCAGTGCAGAGGGGGGCTATGGCTACACCTTC
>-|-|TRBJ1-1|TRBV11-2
CASSIDRLELNTEAFF
TGTGCCAGCAGCATCGACAGACTAGAACTGAACACTGAAGCTTTCTTT
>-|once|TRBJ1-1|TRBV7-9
CASSRSTYNTEAFF
TGTGCCAGCAGCCGCTCCACTTATAACACTGAAGCTTTCTTT
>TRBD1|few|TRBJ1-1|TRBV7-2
CASSSYRGEAFF
TGTGCCAGCAGCTCATACAGGGGTGAAGCTTTCTTT
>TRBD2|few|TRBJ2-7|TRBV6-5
CASSYRFGGGYEQYF
TGTGCCAGCAGTTACCGGTTTGGCGGGGGCTACGAGCAGTACTTC
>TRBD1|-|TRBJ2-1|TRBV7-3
CASSSQPGQGYEQFF
TGTGCCAGCAGCTCACAGCCGGGACAGGGCTATGAGCAGTTCTTC
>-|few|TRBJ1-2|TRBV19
CASTLLPLALSF
TGTGCCAGTACCCTGCTCCCCTTAGCCTTGTCCTTC
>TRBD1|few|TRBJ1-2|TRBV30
CACGQEPYGYTF
TGTGCCTGCGGACAGGAGCCCTATGGCTACACCTTC
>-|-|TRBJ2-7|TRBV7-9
CASSSTGSGEQYF
TGTGCCAGCAGCTCGACAGGCTCAGGTGAGCAGTACTTC
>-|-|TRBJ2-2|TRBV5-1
CASTRPGVGTGELFF
TGCGCCAGCACCCGCCCAGGGGTCGGCACCGGGGAGCTGTTTTTT
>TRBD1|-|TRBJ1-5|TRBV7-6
CASTGGIDQPQHF
TGTGCCAGCACAGGGGGGATTGACCAGCCCCAGCATTTT
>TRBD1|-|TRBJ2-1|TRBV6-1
CASRGPRTGEFF
TGTGCCAGCAGGGGGCCGAGGACAGGGGAGTTCTTC
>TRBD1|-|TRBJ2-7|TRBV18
CASSDLFRGQGESSYEQYF
TGTGCCAGCTCGGACCTTTTCCGAGGACAGGGGGAGAGCTCCTACGAGCAGTACTTC
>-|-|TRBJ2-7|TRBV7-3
CASSYGRGAYEQYF
TGTGCCAGCAGCTATGGTAGGGGGGCCTACGAGCAGTACTTC
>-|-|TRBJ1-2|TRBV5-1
CASSLDPNNYGYTF
TGCGCCAGCAGCTTGGACCCAAACAACTATGGCTACACCTTC